The 12 T cell receptor beta chains below were found in one sample sequenced in a study of blood T cell repertoires in COVID-19. Here immunoSEQ multiplex PCR was the method, and the copy in TCRdb shows in-frame clones only, minus some. The table records 200,000 to 250,000 clones, around 86% of them present only once. The sequencing input was peripheral blood. The receptors originated from a man in his sixties with acute or convalescent COVID-19.

The chain links TRBV7-2 to TRBJ1-1; 8 bases line up with TRBD1. Germline trimming cut 5 bases from V and 1 base from J; bases unmatched to any gene: 6. The CDR3 is 15 amino acids. Per the germline V gene, CDR1 is SGHTA and CDR2 is FQGNSA. This CDR3 reads CASSPWTGRNTEAFF. DNA of the CDR3: TGTGCCAGCAGCCCGTGGACAGGGCGGAACACTGAAGCTTTCTTT. Filled out from reference TRBV7-2 and TRBJ1-1, the complete variable domain reads GAGVSQSPSNKVTEKGKDVELRCDPISGHTALYWYRQSLGQGLEFLIYFQGNSAPDKSGLPSDRFSAERTGGSVSTLTIQRTQQEDSAVYLCASSPWTGRNTEAFFGQGTRLTVV.

The genes are TRBV6-6 and TRBJ2-5; 7 positions agree with TRBD1. CDR3 length: 12 residues. CDR1 and CDR2 (germline): MNHNY, SVGAGI (reference sequence). With 8 bases clipped from V and 4 bases from J, the junction kept 4 bases outside the gene matches. The CDR3: CASRAGGETQYF. DNA of the CDR3: TGTGCCAGCCGGGCAGGGGGAGAGACCCAGTACTTC.

The chain joins TRBV7-6 to TRBJ2-4; 7 nucleotides match TRBD2. CDR3 length equals 17 residues. With 5 bases clipped from V and 0 bases from J, the junction kept 10 bases outside the gene matches. Germline V CDR1 and CDR2: SGHVS, FNYEAQ. CDR3 sequence: CASSRAAGDPAKNIQYF. Here the CDR3 DNA reads TGTGCCAGCAGCCGCGCGGCGGGAGACCCAGCCAAAAACATTCAGTACTTC.

The genes are TRBV19 and TRBJ1-2, with 8 bases identical to TRBD1. Germline-derived CDR1 and CDR2 are LNHDA and SQIVND (reference sequence). The CDR3 sequence is 16 residues long. The junction had 12 bases not matched to a gene; V was cut back by 2 bases and J by 7 bases. The CDR3 nucleotides are TGTGCCAGTAGTATACGCACCGGGACAGGATCAGGTGGCTACACCTTC. Translation gives CASSIRTGTGSGGYTF.

The genes are TRBV7-9 and TRBJ2-7; 12 bases are a match to TRBD2. Germline CDR1 and CDR2: SEHNR and FQNEAQ (reference sequence). J gave up 6 bases and V 8 bases, and 14 bases lay outside the gene matches. This CDR3 spans 16 amino acids. The CDR3 sequence is CASRLASGGAASEQYF. CDR3 DNA: TGTGCCAGCCGATTAGCTAGCGGGGGGGCCGCGAGCGAGCAGTACTTC.

The chain combines TRBV5-4 with TRBJ1-6; 8 bases map to TRBD1. Germline V gene lookup returns CDR1 SGHNT and CDR2 YYREEE (reference sequence). This CDR3 spans 17 amino acids. Trimming cost V 6 bases and J 0 bases; bases outside gene matches: 8. CDR3 in amino acids: CASTKTQGVSYNSPLHF. The CDR3 DNA sequence: TGTGCCAGCACCAAGACACAGGGGGTCTCCTATAATTCACCCCTCCACTTT.

V usage is TRBV5-1 and J usage is TRBJ2-5; 8 positions agree with TRBD1. Germline V lookup: CDR1 SGHRS, CDR2 YFSETQ. Trimming cost V 0 bases and J 3 bases; bases outside gene matches: 13. CDR3 length: 18 amino acids. The chain's CDR3 is CASSLGRTLDREKETQYF. In DNA, the CDR3 is TGCGCCAGCAGCTTGGGGCGTACTCTGGACAGGGAGAAAGAGACCCAGTACTTC.

The chain has TRBV5-5 and TRBJ1-6, with D possibly matching TRBD1 (6 bases). CDR3 size: 15 residues. The germline V and J ends were trimmed by 4 bases and 6 bases, with 14 bases remaining between them. CDR1 is SGHKS, CDR2 YYEKEE, per germline (reference sequence). In nucleotides, the CDR3 is TGTGCCAGCAGCGGAACAGGGCTGGGTAATTCACCCCTCCACTTT. Its protein product is CASSGTGLGNSPLHF.

The chain couples TRBV6-1 to TRBJ2-7; 7 positions match TRBD1. CDR3 length: 15 amino acids. Germline V CDR1 and CDR2: MNHNS, SASEGT. J was trimmed by 5 bases and V by 3 bases; bases with no gene match: 10. CDR3 sequence reads: CASSDPLTGFHEQYF. The CDR3 region has the DNA TGTGCCAGCAGTGACCCCTTGACAGGGTTCCACGAGCAGTACTTC.

The V call is TRBV10-3, the J call TRBJ2-7, with 10 bases that match TRBD1. CDR1 ENHRY and CDR2 SYGVKD come from the germline V gene. Trimming at V came to 4 bases and at J to 3 bases, leaving 6 bases not matched to a gene. This CDR3 region has 15 residues. CDR3 in amino acids: CAISGDRDRGYEQYF. The DNA of the CDR3 is TGTGCCATCAGTGGGGACCGGGACAGGGGCTACGAGCAGTACTTC.

The rearrangement joins TRBV24-1 to TRBJ2-7; tentative D call: TRBD2 (6 bases). The CDR3 length is 18 residues. V lost 3 bases and J 5 bases, leaving 25 bases between the germline ends. The V gene's germline CDR1 is KGHDR and CDR2 SFDVKD. The CDR3 coding sequence is TGTGCCACCAGTGATAGCGGACGTTGGGGCAGGGAGGACCACGAGCAGTACTTC. As protein: CATSDSGRWGREDHEQYF.

V is TRBV5-1 and J is TRBJ2-5; possibly TRBD2 for D (5 bases). Trimming cost V 4 bases and J 1 base, with 11 bases left between them. The CDR3 spans 14 residues. CDR1 is SGHRS and CDR2 is YFSETQ in the germline V gene. CDR3: CASSRAAGQETQYF. DNA of the CDR3: TGCGCCAGCAGCCGCGCGGCGGGCCAAGAGACCCAGTACTTC.